This T cell receptor beta chain was captured in a study of CXCR3-negative and CXCR3-positive naive CD8 T cells. Findings and limits, study-wide: Partially decreased CXCR3 expression was recorded after cryopreservation, and fresh PBMCs were used in most assays. CXCR3-positive naive cells had more hydrophobic TRB CDR3s than CXCR3-negative naive cells.

The CDR3 is 14 amino acids. Germline values: CDR1 DFQATT, CDR2 SNEGSKA (reference sequence). A word on this clonotype: Its specificity is not known.

By phenotype, naive CD8+ T cells were CD45RO-CCR7+CD27+CD95-. The authors prepared UMI-labeled TRB cDNA libraries by 5' RACE. TCRdb reprocessed the 5' RACE reads, with one entry per CDR3 protein and no DNA. This sample's table has about 130,000 distinct CDR3 sequences. This receptor was taken from a human donor in good health. Some clones in this sample may be carry-over from other donors' samples. The V and J genes are TRBV20-1 and TRBJ2-3; TCRdb indicates TRBD1, and absent DNA this call remains unverified. The specimen was naive CXCR3- CD8+ T cells from blood. Subset defined: CD45RO-CCR7+CD27+CD95- naive CD8+ T cells lacking CXCR3 (TNR3-). The chain's CDR3 is CSARAGDSTDTQYF.